This T cell receptor beta chain was obtained from a study of cytomegalovirus exposure and HLA in healthy donors. Study details: Early on, a data release was issued that held 80 million or so unique TCRs from HLA-typed donors.

Germline V gene data show CDR1 as SGHTA and CDR2 as FQGNSA. The CDR3 totals 16 residues. J gave up 9 bases and V 1 base, and 8 bases lay outside the gene matches. Amplification used 60 Vbeta primers and 13 Jbeta primers. Sequenced by immunoSEQ multiplex PCR; TCRdb stores in-frame clones only, minus some. The table shows 100,000 to 150,000 clones, with 83% occurring only once. Notes on this clone: Its antigen is not known.

Findings of the study overall: Analyses of presence/absence relied on an assumption of roughly uniform sequencing depth across donors. The study listed some 160 cytomegalovirus-associated TCR beta chains. Rare sequences made up most TCRs, while some public TCRs were found in many donors.

Material for sequencing was PBMCs. This receptor was taken from a girl aged 2-10 years in good health and CMV-seronegative. This chain joins TRBV7-2 and TRBJ1-6; 8 bases fit TRBD1. In nucleotides, the CDR3 is TGTGCCAGCAGCTTAGAGCGGACAGGGACGGCTTCACCCCTCCACTTT. As protein: CASSLERTGTASPLHF. Supplemented by reference TRBV7-2 and TRBJ1-6, the full variable domain reads GAGVSQSPSNKVTEKGKDVELRCDPISGHTALYWYRQSLGQGLEFLIYFQGNSAPDKSGLPSDRFSAERTGGSVSTLTIQRTQQEDSAVYLCASSLERTGTASPLHFGNGTRLTVT.